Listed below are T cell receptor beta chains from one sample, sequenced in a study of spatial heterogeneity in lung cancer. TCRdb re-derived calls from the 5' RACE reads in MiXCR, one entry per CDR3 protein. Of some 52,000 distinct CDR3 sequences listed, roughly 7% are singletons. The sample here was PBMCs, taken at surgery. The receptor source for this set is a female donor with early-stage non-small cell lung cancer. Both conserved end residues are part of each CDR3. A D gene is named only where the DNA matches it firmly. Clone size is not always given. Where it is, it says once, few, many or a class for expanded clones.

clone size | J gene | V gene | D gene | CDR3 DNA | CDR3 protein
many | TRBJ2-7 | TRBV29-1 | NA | TGCAGCGTTGTTCGGACTCCTACCTACGAGCAGTACTTC | CSVVRTPTYEQYF
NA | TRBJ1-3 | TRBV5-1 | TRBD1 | TGCGCCAGCAGCCCCGAGGGGACAGGGCTACTCTCTGGAAACACCATATATTTT | CASSPEGTGLLSGNTIYF
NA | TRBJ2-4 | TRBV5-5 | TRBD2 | TGTGCCAGCAGCCGGGTAGCGGGGGGCGTTCGGAACATTCAGTACTTC | CASSRVAGGVRNIQYF
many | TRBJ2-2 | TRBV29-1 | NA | TGCAGCGTTAGTGGTGGCAGGGAAGGGATAGCCGGGGAGCTGTTTTTT | CSVSGGREGIAGELFF
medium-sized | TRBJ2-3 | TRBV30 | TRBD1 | TGTGCCTGGAACAGGGGGTTTAGCACAGATACGCAGTATTTT | CAWNRGFSTDTQYF
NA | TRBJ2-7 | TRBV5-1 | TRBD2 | TGCGCCAGCAGCTTGAACCCCCCGGGGGGGCTTACGAGGAAGCAGTACTTC | CASSLNPPGGLTRKQYF
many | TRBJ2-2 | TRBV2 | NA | TGTGCCAGCAGGGGGTCCGGGGAGCTGTTTTTT | CASRGSGELFF
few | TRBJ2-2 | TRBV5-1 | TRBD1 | TGCGCCAGCAGCCCGGGACAGGCGTTCGGGGAGCTGTTTTTT | CASSPGQAFGELFF
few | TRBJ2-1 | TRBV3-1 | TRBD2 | TGTGCCAGCAGCCAAGAAAGCGGGGGGATCGATGAGCAGTTCTTC | CASSQESGGIDEQFF
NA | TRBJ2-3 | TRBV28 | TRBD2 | TGTGCCAGCAGTGCCCGACTAGCGGGGCTTACGCAGTATTTT | CASSARLAGLTQYF
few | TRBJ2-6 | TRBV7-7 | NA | TGTGCCAGCAGCTTAAGTTATGGTGGGGCCAACGTCCTGACTTTC | CASSLSYGGANVLTF
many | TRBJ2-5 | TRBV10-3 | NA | TGCGCCCGCAGGGCGGGAGAGACCCAGTACTTC | CARRAGETQYF
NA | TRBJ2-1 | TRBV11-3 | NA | TGTGCCAGCAGCCCTGGCAGCTCTGAGCAGTTCTTC | CASSPGSSEQFF
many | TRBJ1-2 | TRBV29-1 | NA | TGCAGCGTTGAATTGGGACAATCGCACACCTTC | CSVELGQSHTF
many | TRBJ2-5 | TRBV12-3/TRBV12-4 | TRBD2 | TGTGCCAGCAGTCCGATCACTAGCGGTCGCCAAGAGACCCAGTACTTC | CASSPITSGRQETQYF
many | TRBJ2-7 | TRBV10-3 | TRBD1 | TGTGCCATCAGTGAGGGGACAGGATGGTCGGACGAGCAGTACTTC | CAISEGTGWSDEQYF
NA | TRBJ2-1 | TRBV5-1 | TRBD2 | TGCGCCAGCAGCTTGAGTAGCGGGACGAACAATGAGCAGTTCTTC | CASSLSSGTNNEQFF
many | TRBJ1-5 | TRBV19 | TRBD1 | TGTGCCAGTAGACTGGACAGGGGGAACAATCAGCCCCAGCATTTT | CASRLDRGNNQPQHF
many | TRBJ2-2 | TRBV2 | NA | TGTGCCAGCAGTTTGCACTTTACCGGGGAGCTGTTTTTT | CASSLHFTGELFF
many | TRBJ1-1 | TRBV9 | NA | TGTGCCAGCAGCGTAGTAGGGCAGCCTGAAGCTTTCTTT | CASSVVGQPEAFF
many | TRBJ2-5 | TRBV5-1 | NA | TGCGCCAGCAGCTTGGATGGGACCCAGTACTTC | CASSLDGTQYF
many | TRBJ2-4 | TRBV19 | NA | TGTGCCAGTAGTATGTCCCTCAATCGGGACAAATTAGCCAAAAACATTCAGTACTTC | CASSMSLNRDKLAKNIQYF